These T cell receptor beta chains were read from a single sample in a study of shared clonotypes between healthy human individuals. This table comes from immunoSEQ multiplex PCR, and its TCRdb copy is limited to in-frame clones, with some not included. The sample includes around 2,000,000 clones, 85% to 95% seen only once; the top ten take roughly 1.8%. The sequencing input was naive CD8+ T cells from PBMCs. These receptors all come from a man between 18 and 35 years old in good health. Some clones in this sample may be carry-over from other donors' samples. CDR3s include the opening cysteine and the closing phenylalanine or tryptophan. The D gene is left open where the match is weak. Size tells how often a clone was seen (once, few, many) or the class of an expanded clone, and some rows leave it out.

TRBD2	TRBJ2-7	TRBV11-2	.	CASSVTSGSSYEQYF	TGTGCCAGCAGCGTAACTAGCGGGTCTTCCTACGAGCAGTACTTC
.	TRBJ2-7	TRBV5-6	.	CASSAAYEQYF	TGTGCCAGCAGCGCTGCGTACGAGCAGTACTTC
TRBD1	TRBJ2-3	TRBV6-5	.	CASSLGTGASNTQYF	TGTGCCAGCAGCCTCGGGACAGGGGCCTCGAATACGCAGTATTTT
.	TRBJ1-1	TRBV7-2	few	CASSFLNTEAFF	TGTGCCAGCAGCTTCTTAAACACTGAAGCTTTCTTT
.	TRBJ1-3	TRBV4-1	.	CASSQDGYTIYF	TGCGCCAGCAGCCAAGATGGGTACACCATATATTTT
.	TRBJ1-1	TRBV9	.	CASSVEGEWNEAFF	TGTGCCAGCAGCGTAGAGGGGGAGTGGAATGAAGCTTTCTTT
TRBD2	TRBJ2-1	TRBV7-9	.	CASSSTSGRYNEQFF	TGTGCCAGCAGCTCGACTAGCGGGAGGTACAATGAGCAGTTCTTC
.	TRBJ1-2	TRBV5-8	.	CASSLAQDGIYGYTF	TGTGCCAGCAGCTTGGCCCAGGACGGGATCTATGGCTACACCTTC
TRBD2	TRBJ2-7	TRBV6-1	.	CASSESSGSSYEQYF	TGTGCCAGCAGTGAATCTAGCGGGAGCTCCTACGAGCAGTACTTC
TRBD1	TRBJ2-7	TRBV6-6	.	CASSWDSYEQYF	TGTGCCAGCAGTTGGGACAGTTACGAGCAGTACTTC
.	TRBJ1-2	TRBV28	.	CASSPVRGANYGYTF	TGTGCCAGCAGTCCTGTTCGGGGAGCTAACTATGGCTACACCTTC
TRBD1	TRBJ1-2	TRBV27	.	CASSSGTGQFYGYTF	TGTGCCAGCAGTTCCGGGACAGGGCAATTCTATGGCTACACCTTC
TRBD2	TRBJ2-2	TRBV4-1	once	CASSPLEREGYTGELFF	TGCGCCAGCAGCCCACTCGAGCGGGAGGGTTACACCGGGGAGCTGTTTTTT
TRBD2	TRBJ2-7	TRBV19	.	CATSLGGEGNEQYF	TGTGCCACCAGCCTGGGAGGGGAAGGCAACGAGCAGTACTTC
.	TRBJ2-7	TRBV5-1	once	CASSSRVGTTPYEQYF	TGCGCCAGCAGCTCGCGAGTGGGGACAACTCCCTACGAGCAGTACTTC
.	TRBJ2-1	TRBV9	.	CASSVSGNEQFF	TGTGCCAGCAGCGTATCGGGGAATGAGCAGTTCTTC
TRBD1	TRBJ2-5	TRBV28	once	CASSSTGGSQETQYF	TGTGCCAGCAGCTCGACAGGGGGCTCACAAGAGACCCAGTACTTC
.	TRBJ2-1	TRBV7-9	.	CASSPRNPDREQFF	TGTGCCAGCAGCCCCCGGAACCCGGATCGGGAGCAGTTCTTC
.	TRBJ2-2	TRBV28	.	CASSPGHDPRGELFF	TGTGCCAGCAGTCCGGGACACGACCCCCGAGGGGAGCTGTTTTTT